A selection of T cell receptor beta chains follows, all from one sample in a study of CD8+ T cells in alopecia areata. Produced via immunoSEQ multiplex PCR; TCRdb's table is partial and in-frame only. The table shows some 200,000 clones, with under 60% occurring only once. The sequences come from CD8+ T cells sorted from blood, collected at week 24, from a patient treated with tofacitinib. The receptors here all came from a human donor with alopecia areata. CDR3s leave out the opening cysteine and the closing phenylalanine or tryptophan. Each record gives: V gene, CDR3 protein.

>TRBV18
ASSRTGSLASYEQY
>TRBV5-4
ASSNRDRGGTGELF
>TRBV27
ASSLSSYSNQPQH
>TRBV7-8
ASSAYRVMDQPQH
>TRBV30
AWSVRWGSPPAT
>TRBV27
ASSLAADVSFYNEQF
>TRBV29-1
SVEGRGEQF
>TRBV25-1
ASSEYDRGWNYGYT
>TRBV13
ASSPDGQTNTGELF
>TRBV6-6
ASSHTEAF
>TRBV30
AWQGGLEKLF
>TRBV7-2
ASSLPESRGRAF
>TRBV7-9
ASSLGGINYGYT
>TRBV7-9
ASSLSTSGGDQETQY
>TRBV4-1
ASSQGEGSAGELF
>TRBV5-6
ASTPGGAVYGYT
>TRBV10-3
AISDRDRVIDGYT
>TRBV15
ATQSGANVLT
>TRBV23-1
ASNAHKNTEAF
>TRBV5-1
ASSYDSGDYEQY
>TRBV9
ASSPRGGREADTQY
>TRBV13
ASSLAAYRQAGANVLT
>TRBV9
ASSTEVPDTQY
>TRBV15
ATSSETGYNGYT
>TRBV29-1
SVEDLGEQY